The 28 T cell receptor beta chains reported below all come from one sample, sequenced in a study of identical twins. TCRdb reanalysed the 5' RACE reads using MiXCR and keeps one entry per CDR3 protein. The sample holds some 230,000 distinct CDR3 sequences; 6.5% are singletons and the top ten take approximately 15%. These data also formed part of another study, on T cells expressing NK-cell markers.

The sample comprised CD8+ T cells sorted from blood. These receptors originate from a woman aged 18 to 35 in good health.

This clonotype was counted at least ten times. The chain is built from TRBV12-3 or TRBV12-4 and TRBJ2-3; the match to TRBD2 covers 9 bases. Trimming cost V 5 bases and J 3 bases; bases outside gene matches: 6. The CDR3 totals 15 residues. The CDR3 DNA sequence: TGTGCCAGCAGTCAATCAGCGGGGGGAACAGATACGCAGTATTTT. Its protein is CASSQSAGGTDTQYF.

The chain uses TRBV27 and TRBJ1-1; possibly TRBD1 for D (5 bases). The germline V gene has CDR1 MNHEY and CDR2 SMNVEV (reference sequence). There are 14 residues in the CDR3. V lost 3 bases, J lost 6 bases, and 14 bases lay in between. The CDR3 region is CASSLIGDRSEAFF. The DNA for the CDR3 is TGTGCCAGCAGTTTGATAGGGGATAGGTCTGAAGCTTTCTTT.

This clonotype was seen repeatedly, ten times or more. This rearrangement joins TRBV10-2 to TRBJ2-7, with no clear D. The V gene's germline CDR1 is WSHSY and CDR2 SAAADI. CDR3 size: 12 residues. V shed 0 bases and J shed 6 bases, with 6 bases lying between them. Written as DNA, the CDR3 is TGCGCCAGCAGTGAGTCTCTCCCCGAGCAGTACTTC. Its protein product is CASSESLPEQYF.

There are a few counts of this clonotype. The chain carries TRBV12-3 or TRBV12-4 and TRBJ2-2; 8 nucleotides align to TRBD2. Trimming removed 4 bases from V and 6 bases from J; junction bases left unmatched: 16. This CDR3 is built from 18 residues. The CDR3 reads CASSSSTFGAGVPGELFF. For the CDR3, the DNA is TGTGCCAGCAGTTCCTCGACTTTCGGAGCGGGAGTTCCCGGGGAGCTGTTTTTT.

This clonotype was detected a few times. The V gene is TRBV12-3 or TRBV12-4, the J gene TRBJ1-3; D is uncertain. V was trimmed by 3 bases and J by 2 bases, leaving 5 bases between them. This CDR3 is 13 amino acids long. The CDR3: CASSFTAGNTIYF. DNA of the CDR3: TGTGCCAGCAGTTTTACAGCTGGAAACACCATATATTTT.

V usage is TRBV27 and J usage is TRBJ1-6; D is undetermined. Trimming removed 4 bases from V and 8 bases from J, with 9 bases in between. CDR1 and CDR2 (germline): MNHEY, SMNVEV (reference sequence). The CDR3 sequence is 13 residues long. The CDR3 spells CASSSALHSPLHF. The CDR3 nucleotides read TGTGCCAGCAGTTCGGCCCTCCATTCACCCCTCCACTTT.

The chain employs TRBV21-1 and TRBJ1-2. TRBV21-1 is tagged as a pseudogene. This CDR3 has 14 amino acids. The chain's CDR3 is CASSIGGEGYGYTF. The CDR3 DNA follows: TGTGCCAGCAGCATAGGGGGGGAGGGGTATGGCTACACCTTC.

The rearrangement links TRBV20-1 to TRBJ2-7, with 10 bases fitting TRBD1. The CDR3 runs to 13 residues. Looked up from germline, CDR1 is DFQATT and CDR2 is SNEGSKA (reference sequence). V was clipped by 5 bases and J by 6 bases; unmatched bases: 7. Here the CDR3 reads CSARDRGLVEQYF. For the CDR3, the DNA is TGCAGTGCTCGGGACAGGGGTCTCGTCGAGCAGTACTTC.

This clonotype was detected ten times or more. The CDR3 loop reads CASSLWPATDTQYF. The CDR3 DNA reads TGTGCCAGCAGCTTATGGCCTGCCACAGATACGCAGTATTTT. The chain combines TRBV7-2 with TRBJ2-3; no clear D. The germline V and J ends were trimmed by 2 bases and 2 bases, with 8 bases remaining between them. This CDR3 has 14 residues. Germline CDR1 and CDR2: SGHTA and FQGNSA. The variable domain in full, with the rest retrieved from reference TRBV7-2 and TRBJ2-3, is GAGVSQSPSNKVTEKGKDVELRCDPISGHTALYWYRQSLGQGLEFLIYFQGNSAPDKSGLPSDRFSAERTGGSVSTLTIQRTQQEDSAVYLCASSLWPATDTQYFGPGTRLTVL.

This clonotype has more than one count but fewer than ten. The chain links TRBV3-1 to TRBJ2-3; D is possibly TRBD2 (6 bases). The CDR3 contains 16 residues. Trimming pared 0 bases from V and 2 bases from J, leaving 12 bases between. Per the germline V gene, CDR1 is LGHDT and CDR2 is YNNKEL (reference sequence). CDR3 residues: CASSQDPSDPTDTQYF. In DNA, the CDR3 is TGTGCCAGCAGCCAAGATCCTAGCGACCCCACAGATACGCAGTATTTT.

V usage is TRBV12-3 or TRBV12-4 and J usage is TRBJ1-1, with D perhaps TRBD1 (5 bases). V gave up 7 bases and J gave up 5 bases, with 14 bases separating them. The CDR3 has 13 residues. CDR3 nucleotides: TGTGCCAGCAACCGCCCAGGGTTTACTGAAGCTTTCTTT. Residues: CASNRPGFTEAFF.

This clonotype has only a few counts. This sequence joins TRBV20-1 and TRBJ1-2; maybe TRBD1 (5 bases). V was pared by 6 bases and J by 5 bases, with 16 bases between. The CDR3 is made up of 13 amino acids. Germline V CDR1 and CDR2: DFQATT, SNEGSKA (reference sequence). The CDR3 protein is CSADFRDGYGYTF. CDR3 sequence (DNA): TGCAGTGCAGATTTCCGGGACGGATATGGCTACACCTTC.

On this clonotype: Germline and junction disagree at one end, which may indicate a read error. This chain connects TRBV12-3 or TRBV12-4 to TRBJ2-2; D is undetermined. This CDR3 comprises 11 residues. CDR3 in amino acids: CASSSTRELFF. The CDR3 DNA reads TGTGCCAGCAGTTCCACCAGGGAGCTGTTTTTT.

The rearrangement uses TRBV11-2 and TRBJ2-1; the D gene is possibly TRBD2 (6 bases). Germline V lookup: CDR1 SGHAT, CDR2 FQNNGV. V lost 5 bases and J 6 bases, leaving 20 bases between the germline ends. The CDR3 spans 16 residues. DNA of the CDR3: TGTGCCAGCAGCACTCCTCTAGCGCCTAATTCCAATGAGCAGTTCTTC. It codes for CASSTPLAPNSNEQFF.

This clonotype was counted many times. The gene calls are TRBV5-6 and TRBJ2-1, with D unresolved. There are 13 residues in the CDR3. V lost 5 bases and J 6 bases, leaving 12 bases between the germline ends. Germline V CDR1 and CDR2: SGHDT, YYEEEE. This chain's CDR3 is CASRPRFPNEQFF. CDR3 bases: TGTGCCAGCAGACCCCGCTTCCCCAATGAGCAGTTCTTC.

This clonotype showed up many times. The chain's CDR3 is CSVVGAGYTF. In nucleotides, the CDR3 is TGCAGCGTTGTGGGGGCTGGCTACACCTTC. This chain links TRBV29-1 with TRBJ1-2, with D possibly TRBD1 on 6 matching bases. The CDR3 is 10 amino acids. CDR1 is SQVTM, CDR2 ANQGSEA, per germline. V shed 4 bases and J shed 7 bases, with 7 bases lying between them.

There are a few counts of this clonotype. The chain carries TRBV7-9 and TRBJ1-1, with D unresolved. The CDR3 covers 15 residues. Germline V gene sequence: CDR1 SEHNR, CDR2 FQNEAQ (reference sequence). V gave up 3 bases and J gave up 1 base, with 12 bases separating them. The CDR3 region is CASSFPFGENTEAFF. The CDR3 coding sequence is TGTGCCAGCAGCTTTCCCTTTGGGGAGAACACTGAAGCTTTCTTT.

This clonotype was seen more than once but under ten times. The chain carries TRBV10-2 and TRBJ2-5, with TRBD1 identical over 11 bases. Looked up from germline, CDR1 is WSHSY and CDR2 is SAAADI. V was pared by 8 bases and J by 4 bases, with 3 bases of the junction left unmatched. There are 13 residues in the CDR3. CDR3 sequence (DNA): TGCGCCAGCTGGACAGGGGGCCGAGAGACCCAGTACTTC. This gives the protein CASWTGGRETQYF.

The chain couples TRBV3-1 to TRBJ1-1, with 8 bases aligning to TRBD1. The CDR3 consists of 13 residues. The trim removed 6 bases at V and 3 bases at J, leaving 3 bases unmatched. Germline values: CDR1 LGHDT, CDR2 YNNKEL (reference sequence). CDR3 amino acids: CASRYRGDTEAFF. The CDR3 region has the DNA TGTGCCAGCAGGTACAGGGGGGACACTGAAGCTTTCTTT.

This chain connects TRBV5-6 to TRBJ1-2; 11 bases map to TRBD1. The V and J ends lost 7 bases and 6 bases, in that order; junction bases with no gene match: 8. This CDR3 contains 14 residues. Germline CDR1 is SGHDT and CDR2 is YYEEEE. CDR3 region: CASSLGQGAHGYTF. The CDR3 DNA reads TGTGCCAGCTCCCTCGGACAGGGGGCACATGGCTACACCTTC.

This clonotype was counted only a few times. The V and J genes are TRBV25-1 and TRBJ2-2, with 9 bases aligning to TRBD1. V trimming: 6 bases; J trimming: 7 bases; junction bases outside the gene matches: 9. Germline V lookup: CDR1 MGHDK, CDR2 SYGVNS. The CDR3 runs 15 residues. CDR3 region: CASSYGTGLIGELFF. The DNA of the CDR3 is TGTGCCAGCAGCTACGGGACAGGGCTCATCGGGGAGCTGTTTTTT.

The chain is built from TRBV6-5 and TRBJ2-3; D is possibly TRBD1 or TRBD2 (5 bases each). The CDR3 runs 16 residues. V lost 4 bases and J lost 2, with 16 bases in between. Per the germline V gene, CDR1 is MNHEY and CDR2 is SVGAGI. The CDR3 loop reads CASSWATMGDTDTQYF. The CDR3 DNA reads as TGTGCCAGCAGTTGGGCAACAATGGGGGACACAGATACGCAGTATTTT.

This clonotype was seen a handful of times. The chain is built from TRBV7-9 and TRBJ2-7, with 7 nucleotides matching TRBD1. CDR3 length equals 16 residues. Germline CDR1 is SEHNR and CDR2 is FQNEAQ (reference sequence). J gave up 2 bases and V 5 bases, and 12 bases lay outside the gene matches. The CDR3 reads CASSGADRNYPYEQYF. In nucleotides, the CDR3 is TGTGCCAGCAGCGGGGCGGACAGGAATTACCCCTACGAGCAGTACTTC.

This clonotype was observed many times. Here the CDR3 reads CSARPLAGGDTQYF. The CDR3 nucleotides are TGCAGTGCTAGACCCCTAGCGGGGGGCGACACGCAGTATTTT. The chain combines TRBV20-1 with TRBJ2-3, with TRBD2 identical over 11 bases. V gave up 2 bases and J gave up 9 bases; unmatched junction bases: 7. Germline V gives CDR1 DFQATT, CDR2 SNEGSKA (reference sequence). The CDR3 consists of 14 residues.

This clonotype was found a few times. The chain recombines TRBV14 with TRBJ1-2, with D unclear. V was pared by 4 bases and J by 8 bases, with 14 bases between. CDR1 is SGHDN, CDR2 FVKESK, per germline. This CDR3 is built from 13 residues. CDR3 sequence (DNA): TGTGCCAGCAGCCTTGTCACGAGCAGCGGCTACACCTTC. This gives the protein CASSLVTSSGYTF.

In this sample, this clonotype turned up a few times. The chain is built from TRBV12-3 or TRBV12-4 and TRBJ2-5; 11 bases map to TRBD2. The CDR3 is made up of 14 amino acids. Losses at the gene ends were 6 bases for V and 1 base for J; bases not matched to a gene: 1. The CDR3 bases are TGTGCCAGCAGGGGGACTAGCGGCCAAGAGACCCAGTACTTC. It translates to CASRGTSGQETQYF.

The rearrangement links TRBV2 to TRBJ1-1, with D unclear. Germline V lookup: CDR1 SNHLY, CDR2 FYNNEI. The CDR3 extends over 11 amino acids. Trimming took off 8 bases at V and 11 bases at J, with 15 bases between the two ends. In DNA, the CDR3 is TGTGCCAGCTACCGACACCCGGTTGCTTTCTTT. It yields the protein CASYRHPVAFF. Drawing the rest from reference TRBV2 and TRBJ1-1, the complete variable domain is EPEVTQTPSHQVTQMGQEVILRCVPISNHLYFYWYRQILGQKVEFLVSFYNNEISEKSEIFDDQFSVERPDGSNFTLKIRSTKLEDSAMYFCASYRHPVAFFGQGTRLTVV.

This clonotype appeared a few times. This sequence joins TRBV20-1 and TRBJ1-1, with 10 bases fitting TRBD1. With V trimmed by 4 bases and J by 1 base, 9 bases remained unmatched. Germline values: CDR1 DFQATT, CDR2 SNEGSKA (reference sequence). The CDR3 covers 16 residues. The CDR3 DNA follows: TGCAGTGCTACCCCCGGGACAGGGGCCCAGAACACTGAAGCTTTCTTT. Translated: CSATPGTGAQNTEAFF.